This T cell receptor beta chain was obtained from a study of blood T cell repertoires in COVID-19. Profiling relied on immunoSEQ multiplex PCR, and the TCRdb table lists in-frame clones only, not all of them. Among around 300,000 clones listed, more than 75% were seen once. Participants' own reports of clinical history determined their cohort assignment. V shed 5 bases and J shed 0 bases, with 8 bases lying between them. Germline-derived CDR1 and CDR2 are LNHDA and SQIVND (reference sequence). The CDR3 totals 14 residues. The sequenced sample consisted of PBMCs or T cells enriched from blood (not recorded which). This TCR came from a woman aged 25 to 39 who had recovered from COVID-19. The rearrangement uses TRBV19 and TRBJ1-5, with D uncertain. DNA for the CDR3: TGTGCCAGTAGTCCCGGTTATAGCAATCAGCCCCAGCATTTT. Translated, it gives CASSPGYSNQPQHF.